These 11 T cell receptor beta chains were all obtained from the same sample, sequenced in a study of Graves' ophthalmopathy and Graves' hyperthyroidism (dated by TCRdb to the late 2010s). This sample was sequenced with an Illumina HiSeq 2000. For repertoire sequencing, the TCR beta CDR3 regions were amplified from RNA transcripts. The first round was an RT-PCR using HTBI primers with the Qiagen OneStep RT-PCR kit, and this first round was followed by a second-round multiplex PCR, then size selection and purification. Clones were called with MiXCR by TCRdb after fastp trimmed the public reads at Q25, and only in-frame beta chains were retained. For every CDR3 protein sequence, its rows merge into one entry that carries the most common genes and DNA. Recorded for this sample are approximately 700,000 distinct CDR3 sequences; 40% of them occurred a single time. 44% of the sample rests with the top ten.

Sequences were obtained from peripheral blood. The receptors here all came from an adult man with Graves' ophthalmopathy.

As concerns this clonotype: A single base separates this from a much larger clone, so it may be a read error. This sequence joins TRBV7-9 and TRBJ1-2; 8 nucleotides match TRBD1. Germline V lookup: CDR1 SEHNR, CDR2 FQNEAQ (reference sequence). The CDR3 spans 13 residues. For the CDR3, the DNA is TGTGCCAGCAGCGTAGGACAGGGTGATGGCTGCACCTTC. Encoded protein: CASSVGQGDGCTF.

This clonotype showed up many times. V and J are TRBV7-9 and TRBJ2-2; D remains ambiguous. Germline V CDR1 and CDR2: SEHNR, FQNEAQ (reference sequence). CDR3 size: 14 residues. V was cut by 9 bases and J by 3 bases, with 14 bases left in between. CDR3 nucleotide sequence: TGTGCCAGTAGTGGCCTAGGAGACACCGGGGAGCTGTTTTTT. It specifies CASSGLGDTGELFF.

This chain connects TRBV14 to TRBJ1-1; D perhaps matches TRBD1 (6 bases). The germline gives CDR1 SGHDN, CDR2 FVKESK. Trimming left V 1 base short and J 1 base short, with 10 bases between. This CDR3 spans 15 amino acids. The CDR3 spells CASSQGRGKNTEAFF. The CDR3 nucleotides read TGTGCCAGCAGCCAAGGGAGGGGGAAGAACACTGAAGCTTTCTTT.

About this clonotype itself: A junction boundary mismatches the germline segment, possibly from a read error. The chain couples TRBV7-2 to TRBJ2-7; 10 nucleotides agree with TRBD1. CDR3 length: 14 residues. The germline gives CDR1 SGHTA, CDR2 FQGNSA. This CDR3 reads CASTPGTGVYEQHF. CDR3 nucleotides: TGTGCCAGCACCCCGGGGACAGGGGTCTACGAGCAGCACTTC.

The J gene is TRBJ1-2, the V gene TRBV7-2; no firm D call. The V and J ends lost 6 bases and 2 bases respectively, with 10 bases between them. Germline values: CDR1 SGHTA, CDR2 FQGNSA. This CDR3 has 13 amino acids. The CDR3 loop reads CASRLTANYGYTF. The DNA of the CDR3 is TGTGCCAGCAGACTGACGGCAAACTATGGCTACACCTTC.

V gene TRBV5-1 combines with J gene TRBJ2-7; no reliable D call. CDR1 SGHRS and CDR2 YFSETQ come from the germline V gene. V was cut by 1 base and J by 2 bases, with 10 bases left in between. This CDR3 is 14 amino acids long. CDR3 coding DNA: TGCGCCAGCAGCTTGACTAACGGTACCTACGAGCAGTACTTC. It codes for CASSLTNGTYEQYF. Complete variable domain (other parts from reference TRBV5-1 and TRBJ2-7): KAGVTQTPRYLIKTRGQQVTLSCSPISGHRSVSWYQQTPGQGLQFLFEYFSETQRNKGNFPGRFSGRQFSNSRSEMNVSTLELGDSALYLCASSLTNGTYEQYFGPGTRLTVT.

In this sample, this clonotype turned up many times. This rearrangement joins TRBV24-1 to TRBJ1-5; D remains unclear. The V gene's germline CDR1 is KGHDR and CDR2 SFDVKD. Trimming removed 3 bases at V and 7 bases at J, with 6 bases between. The CDR3 runs to 12 residues. In DNA form, the CDR3 reads TGTGCCACCAGTGATCTCGAACAGCCCCAGCATTTT. Protein product: CATSDLEQPQHF.

V is TRBV2 and J is TRBJ2-2; D is tentatively TRBD1 or TRBD2 (5 bases each). CDR1 and CDR2 (germline): SNHLY, FYNNEI. The CDR3 is 15 residues long. Trimming left V 6 bases short and J 7 bases short, with 18 bases between. The CDR3 loop reads CASRATGTAGGELFF. In DNA, the CDR3 is TGTGCCAGCAGAGCTACCGGGACCGCAGGCGGGGAGCTGTTTTTT.

This clonotype has ten or more counts. The V gene is TRBV2, the J gene TRBJ1-1; 11 nucleotides align to TRBD1. The CDR3 loop spans 13 amino acids. Germline lookup yields CDR1 SNHLY and CDR2 FYNNEI. Losses at the gene ends were 6 bases for V and 11 bases for J; bases not matched to a gene: 8. The CDR3 loop reads CASSERTGGRAFF. CDR3 coding DNA: TGTGCCAGCAGCGAAAGGACAGGGGGCCGTGCTTTCTTT. The variable domain in full, completed from reference TRBV2 and TRBJ1-1, reads EPEVTQTPSHQVTQMGQEVILRCVPISNHLYFYWYRQILGQKVEFLVSFYNNEISEKSEIFDDQFSVERPDGSNFTLKIRSTKLEDSAMYFCASSERTGGRAFFGQGTRLTVV.

This clonotype was found a few times. This rearrangement joins TRBV20-1 to TRBJ2-7; 8 bases map to TRBD2. The length of the CDR3 is 14 residues. Germline-derived CDR1 and CDR2 are DFQATT and SNEGSKA (reference sequence). V lost 8 bases to trimming and J lost 0 bases; unmatched junction nucleotides: 9. DNA for the CDR3: TGCAGTACGGGGGGGGACCCACCCTCCTACGAGCAGTACTTC. This sequence encodes CSTGGDPPSYEQYF.

The chain uses TRBV15 and TRBJ2-7; TRBD2 matches at 7 bases. The length of the CDR3 is 17 residues. Germline V gene sequence: CDR1 LNHNV, CDR2 YYDKDF (reference sequence). The V segment lost 0 bases and the J segment 0 bases; nucleotides outside the gene matches: 8. DNA for the CDR3: TGTGCCACCAGCAGAGATCGGGGGGTGAGAGCCTCCTACGAGCAGTACTTC. This translates into CATSRDRGVRASYEQYF.